The present T cell receptor (beta chain) was sequenced within a study of vaccination and CD4 T cells after COVID-19. The treatment: roughly 10-day PBMC culture with coronavirus spike peptide pools or control peptides (ViraFEST assay). Researchers used the Oncomine TCR Beta short-read assay to sequence DNA from cultured CD4+ T cells. TCRdb passed the PCR reads through MiXCR, listing each CDR3 protein once. The repertoire includes about 11,000 distinct CDR3 sequences, about three quarters of them detected once, and about 9.3% sits in the top ten. As concerns this clonotype: What it recognizes is unknown.

Study-level findings and limits: For convalescent patients, 304 of the 307 vaccine-specific clones analyzed were classified as spike mono-reactive.

The germline CDR1 and CDR2 sequences are MNHEY and SVGAGI. The length of the CDR3 is 13 residues. Trimming removed 4 bases from V and 2 bases from J, with 8 bases in between. Sequencing was performed on CD4+ T cells from blood, cultured in vitro. The source is a human donor who had recovered from COVID-19. The chain has TRBV6-5 and TRBJ1-2; D gene unclear. The CDR3 DNA sequence: TGTGCCAGCAGTTCCCGGGAAAACTATGGCTACACCTTC. It yields the protein CASSSRENYGYTF.